The 2 T cell receptor beta chains reported below all come from one sample, sequenced in a study of OX40 agonist ivuxolimab in advanced cancers. Repertoires were generated with immunoSEQ multiplex PCR, while TCRdb's copy carries only in-frame clones and drops some. The sample consists of under 90,000 clones, over 85% of them appearing once. Specimen: CD4+ or CD8+ T cells sorted from blood, collected in a trial of the OX40 agonist ivuxolimab. The receptors originated from an adult with an advanced solid tumor such as melanoma, head and neck, liver or kidney cancer.

The V call is TRBV29-1, the J call TRBJ2-7, with unresolved D. The V end was cut by 6 bases, the J end by 0 bases, with 6 bases between. The CDR3 loop spans 11 amino acids. Germline V gives CDR1 SQVTM, CDR2 ANQGSEA. The CDR3 is CSVSFSYEQYF. DNA of the CDR3: TGCAGCGTAAGTTTCTCCTACGAGCAGTACTTC.

V is TRBV5-6 and J is TRBJ1-1, with a possible D match to TRBD1 (5 bases). V lost 4 bases and J 1 base, leaving 23 bases between the germline ends. Germline loops: CDR1 SGHDT, CDR2 YYEEEE. This CDR3 is built from 18 residues. The CDR3 region has the DNA TGTGCCAGCAGCCGTACGACAGTTTTAGGATGGAGGAACACTGAAGCTTTCTTT. Amino acids: CASSRTTVLGWRNTEAFF.